Listed below are T cell receptor beta chains from one sample, sequenced in a study of shared clonotypes between healthy human individuals. Sequenced by immunoSEQ multiplex PCR; TCRdb stores in-frame clones only, minus some. This table has 660,000 or so clones, 95% to 97% appearing once. The specimen sequenced was naive CD8+ T cells sorted from blood. The receptors come from a woman in her 30s in good health. CDR3s include the opening cysteine and the closing phenylalanine or tryptophan. D genes are given only for firm matches.

D: NA; J: TRBJ2-7; V: TRBV6-1; CDR3: CASSEIRGGELDEQYF; DNA: TGTGCCAGCAGTGAAATTCGCGGGGGCGAGTTGGACGAGCAGTACTTC
D: NA; J: TRBJ2-7; V: TRBV2; CDR3: CASKGVGSRVLSYEQYF; DNA: TGTGCCAGCAAGGGAGTTGGGTCCCGTGTCCTCTCCTACGAGCAGTACTTC
D: TRBD2; J: TRBJ2-1; V: TRBV4-1; CDR3: CASGGGSYNEQFF; DNA: TGCGCCAGCGGCGGGGGCTCCTACAATGAGCAGTTCTTC
D: NA; J: TRBJ2-3; V: TRBV21-1; CDR3: CASSALGETDTQYF; DNA: TGTGCCAGCAGCGCCCTAGGGGAAACAGATACGCAGTATTTT
D: NA; J: TRBJ1-1; V: TRBV2; CDR3: CASLPLQGNTEAFF; DNA: TGTGCCAGTCTGCCCTTACAGGGTAACACTGAAGCTTTCTTT
D: TRBD2; J: TRBJ2-1; V: TRBV11-2; CDR3: CASSLGPGVGGSVSEQFF; DNA: TGTGCCAGCAGCTTAGGTCCCGGCGTGGGCGGGAGCGTATCTGAGCAGTTCTTC
D: NA; J: TRBJ2-3; V: TRBV28; CDR3: CASSLAGTRGADTQYF; DNA: TGTGCCAGCAGTCTAGCCGGGACCCGGGGCGCAGATACGCAGTATTTT
D: NA; J: TRBJ1-1; V: TRBV5-1; CDR3: CASSWGTEAFF; DNA: TGCGCCAGCAGCTGGGGGACAGAAGCTTTCTTT
D: NA; J: TRBJ2-1; V: TRBV5-5; CDR3: CASYPLIEGNEQFF; DNA: TGTGCCAGCTATCCCCTGATCGAGGGGAATGAGCAGTTCTTC
D: TRBD2; J: TRBJ2-3; V: TRBV29-1; CDR3: CSVEPLLAATDTQYF; DNA: TGCAGCGTTGAACCTCTTCTAGCGGCCACAGATACGCAGTATTTT
D: NA; J: TRBJ2-1; V: TRBV10-3; CDR3: CAITAPGAPNNEQFF; DNA: TGTGCCATCACGGCGCCGGGGGCGCCTAACAATGAGCAGTTCTTC
D: NA; J: TRBJ1-2; V: TRBV5-6; CDR3: CASSQGLNGYTF; DNA: TGTGCCAGCAGCCAGGGACTAAATGGCTACACCTTC
D: NA; J: TRBJ2-7; V: TRBV28; CDR3: CASSLWGSGYEQYF; DNA: TGTGCCAGCAGTTTATGGGGGAGTGGTTACGAGCAGTACTTC